This T cell receptor (beta chain) was obtained from a study of shared clonotypes between healthy human individuals. Overall study findings and caveats: Relative to their counterparts shared across all four donors, non-shared clonotypes exhibited diminished generation probabilities. Memory subsets had estimated richness that was generally smaller than that of naive subsets. Only blood was sampled; tissue repertoires likely differ.

CD45RO-negative CD8 cells positively selected for CCR7 made up the naive population, which excluded terminally differentiated effector memory CD45RA+ cells. Assay: immunoSEQ multiplex PCR; the TCRdb copy retains only in-frame clones and omits some. Of about 2.1 million clones listed, 93% are singletons. This clone was observed a single time. Its specificity is unknown. The sample was naive CD8+ T cells from PBMCs. The source of this sequence is a man younger than 35 in good health. Some clones in this sample may be carry-over from other donors' samples.

CDR3 amino acids: CAWSAFGTYHYEQYF. In DNA, the CDR3 is TGTGCCTGGAGTGCCTTCGGGACTTATCACTACGAGCAGTACTTC. V and J are TRBV30 and TRBJ2-7; D is possibly TRBD2 (6 bases). The V and J ends lost 1 base and 3 bases respectively, with 16 bases between them. This CDR3 is 15 amino acids long. CDR1 is GTSNPN, CDR2 SVGIG, per germline (reference sequence).